This T cell receptor beta chain was documented in a study of T cell responses to AZD1222 COVID-19 vaccine. Findings and limits, study-wide: Close to half of all spike-specific TCRs reportedly target regions of the variants that are unmutated. The sample set comprised mostly white British donors with more females, and clonal diversity was possibly underestimated.

TCRdb's copy holds only in-frame clones and misses some; the assay was immunoSEQ multiplex PCR. Of 57,000 or so clones in the sample, about three quarters were seen once. Comment on this clone: Its antigen remains unidentified.

V lost 2 bases to trimming and J lost 4 bases; unmatched junction nucleotides: 4. The CDR3 has 15 amino acids. From germline, CDR1 is SGHAT and CDR2 FQNNGV. The rearrangement links TRBV11-2 to TRBJ2-1; 8 nucleotides align to TRBD2. The source was peripheral blood, collected 28 days after the second AZD1222 dose. This TCR was recovered from an adult who received the AZD1222 COVID-19 vaccine. Here the CDR3 DNA reads TGTGCCAGCAGCTTAAATTCGGGGGGGTACAATGAGCAGTTCTTC. Translated: CASSLNSGGYNEQFF.